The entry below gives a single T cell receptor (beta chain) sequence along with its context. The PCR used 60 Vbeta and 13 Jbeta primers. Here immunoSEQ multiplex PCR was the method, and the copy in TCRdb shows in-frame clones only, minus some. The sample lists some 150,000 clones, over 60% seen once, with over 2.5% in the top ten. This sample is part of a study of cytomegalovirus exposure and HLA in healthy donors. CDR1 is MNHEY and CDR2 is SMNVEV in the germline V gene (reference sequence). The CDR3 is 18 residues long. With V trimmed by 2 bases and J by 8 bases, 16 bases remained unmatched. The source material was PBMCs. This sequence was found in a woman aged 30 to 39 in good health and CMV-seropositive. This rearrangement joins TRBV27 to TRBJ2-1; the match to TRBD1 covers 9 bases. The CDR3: CASSLAPPGTGFQYEQFF. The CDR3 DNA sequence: TGTGCCAGCAGTTTAGCACCCCCCGGGACAGGGTTTCAGTATGAGCAGTTCTTC.